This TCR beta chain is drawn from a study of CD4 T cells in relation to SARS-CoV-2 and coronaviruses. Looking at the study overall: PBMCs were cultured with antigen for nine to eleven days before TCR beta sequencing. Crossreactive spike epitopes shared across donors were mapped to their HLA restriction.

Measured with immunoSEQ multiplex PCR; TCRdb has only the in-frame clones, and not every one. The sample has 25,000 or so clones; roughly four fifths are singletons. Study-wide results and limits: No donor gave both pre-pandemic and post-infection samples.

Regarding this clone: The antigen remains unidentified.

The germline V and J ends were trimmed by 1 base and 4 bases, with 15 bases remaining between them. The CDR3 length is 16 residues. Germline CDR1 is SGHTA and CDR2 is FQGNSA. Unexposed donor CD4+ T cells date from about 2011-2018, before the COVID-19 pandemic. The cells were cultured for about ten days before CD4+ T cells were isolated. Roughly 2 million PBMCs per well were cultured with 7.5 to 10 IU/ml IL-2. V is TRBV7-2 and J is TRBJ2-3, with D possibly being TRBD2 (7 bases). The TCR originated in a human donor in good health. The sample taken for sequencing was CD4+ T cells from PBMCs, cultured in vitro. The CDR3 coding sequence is TGTGCCAGCAGCTTAGTTTGGGGGGGCCTGGCAGATACGCAGTATTTT. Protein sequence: CASSLVWGGLADTQYF.